Below, 27 T cell receptor beta chains from the same sample are listed, as sequenced in a study of early T cells in non-severe SARS-CoV-2 infection. MiXCR was run by TCRdb on the 5' RACE reads, yielding one entry per CDR3 protein. The top ten clones hold 5.7% of a sample with tens of thousands of distinct CDR3 sequences, approximately 10% of them seen once. The sample in question was whole blood, obtained at baseline. The receptors shown here come from an adult who was a healthcare worker with PCR-confirmed SARS-CoV-2 infection or an uninfected control (not recorded which).

The V gene is TRBV7-9, the J gene TRBJ2-5, with D unresolved. The V gene lost 1 base and the J gene lost 7 bases, with 16 bases spanning the gap. Germline values: CDR1 SEHNR, CDR2 FQNEAQ (reference sequence). This CDR3 region has 15 residues. The CDR3: CASSLVSTASRTQYF. CDR3 coding DNA: TGTGCCAGCAGCTTAGTATCCACAGCGTCCAGGACCCAGTACTTC. Filled out from reference TRBV7-9 and TRBJ2-5, the complete variable domain reads DTGVSQNPRHKITKRGQNVTFRCDPISEHNRLYWYRQTLGQGPEFLTYFQNEAQLEKSRLLSDRFSAERPKGSFSTLEIQRTEQGDSAMYLCASSLVSTASRTQYFGPGTRLLVL.

This clonotype was picked up a small number of times. V and J are TRBV2 and TRBJ2-3; maybe TRBD2 (5 bases). The V end lost 3 bases, the J end lost 6 bases, and 7 bases lay between the germline ends. Germline-derived CDR1 and CDR2 are SNHLY and FYNNEI. The length of the CDR3 is 12 residues. CDR3 sequence: CASSELADTQYF. CDR3 nucleotides: TGTGCCAGCAGTGAGTTAGCGGATACGCAGTATTTT.

This clonotype showed up just a few times. The chain joins TRBV7-3 to TRBJ2-1, with D unclear. V shed 2 bases and J shed 0 bases, with 8 bases lying between them. Germline-derived CDR1 and CDR2 are SGHTA and FQGTGA. This CDR3 is built from 15 residues. The CDR3 nucleotides are TGTGCCAGCAGCTTAGACGTGAGCTCCTACAATGAGCAGTTCTTC. Translating gives CASSLDVSSYNEQFF.

V is TRBV20-1 and J is TRBJ2-2; D is unclear. The CDR3 length is 14 residues. Germline CDR1 DFQATT, CDR2 SNEGSKA (reference sequence). V lost 0 bases and J 5 bases, leaving 10 bases between the germline ends. CDR3 nucleotides: TGCAGTGCTAGAGATTGGGGAAGGACCGGGGAGCTGTTTTTT. Translated, it gives CSARDWGRTGELFF.

This clonotype came up many times. This rearrangement joins TRBV11-2 to TRBJ2-7, with unresolved D. V lost 5 bases, J lost 7 bases, and 18 bases lay in between. This CDR3 spans 14 amino acids. Per the germline V gene, CDR1 is SGHAT and CDR2 is FQNNGV. CDR3 sequence: CASSQDIGRLEQYF. The CDR3 DNA reads TGTGCCAGCAGCCAAGACATTGGTCGCCTGGAGCAGTACTTC.

The table lists this clonotype with a few counts. V usage is TRBV29-1 and J usage is TRBJ2-5; D tentatively fits TRBD1 or TRBD2 (5 bases each). Germline CDR1 and CDR2: SQVTM and ANQGSEA. V lost 6 bases and J lost 2, with 13 bases in between. The CDR3 loop spans 13 amino acids. The CDR3 protein is CSVPGTEQETQYF. The DNA for the CDR3 is TGCAGCGTCCCCGGGACGGAACAAGAGACCCAGTACTTC.

Concerning this clonotype: Germline and junction disagree at one end, which may indicate a read error. V usage is TRBV18 and J usage is TRBJ2-7; tentative D call: TRBD1 (6 bases). The CDR3 length is 14 residues. The germline V gene has CDR1 KGHSH and CDR2 LQKENI. This CDR3 reads CTSSPSGQSYEQYF. The CDR3 DNA is TGTACCAGCTCACCGTCAGGACAGAGCTACGAGCAGTACTTC.

The rearrangement uses TRBV6-2 or TRBV6-3 and TRBJ2-4; D possibly corresponds to TRBD1 (6 bases). The V end lost 5 bases, the J end lost 5 bases, and 13 bases lay between the germline ends. Germline CDR1 reads MNHEY; CDR2 reads SVGEGT. The CDR3 consists of 14 residues. CDR3 bases: TGTGCCAGCAGTCCACCGGGACAAGAAAACATTCAGTACTTC. Translated, it gives CASSPPGQENIQYF.

This clonotype was seen many times. This chain joins TRBV18 and TRBJ2-7; D unclear. Germline V gene lookup returns CDR1 KGHSH and CDR2 LQKENI. This CDR3 contains 13 residues. V lost 3 bases, J lost 5 bases, and 11 bases lay in between. The CDR3, as DNA: TGTGCCAGCTCACCCAGTAGAGTGGACGAGCAGTACTTC. Amino acid sequence: CASSPSRVDEQYF.

V is TRBV4-3 and J is TRBJ2-7, with TRBD2 as a possible D gene (6 bases). Trimming took off 0 bases at V and 3 bases at J, with 9 bases between the two ends. The germline CDR1 and CDR2 sequences are LGHNA and YSLEER. This CDR3 contains 14 residues. CDR3 DNA sequence: TGCGCCAGCAGCCAAGACAGCGGGTACTACGAGCAGTACTTC. Amino acid sequence: CASSQDSGYYEQYF.

This clonotype has ten or more counts. Its ends do not fully match the called genes, so a read error is possible. The V call is TRBV29-1, the J call TRBJ2-7; perhaps TRBD1 as D (6 bases). The germline CDR1 and CDR2 sequences are SQVTM and ANQGSEA. The CDR3 runs to 11 residues. The CDR3 DNA follows: TGCAGCGGTGAAACAGGGTACGAGCAGTACTTC. Protein sequence: CSGETGYEQYF.

The gene calls are TRBV18 and TRBJ2-3; 10 nucleotides align to TRBD2. CDR1 and CDR2 from the germline V gene are KGHSH and LQKENI. CDR3 length: 17 amino acids. V lost 0 bases and J lost 5; bases outside the gene matches: 8. CDR3 loop: CASSPPPSGSEEDTQYF. The CDR3 DNA reads TGTGCCAGCTCACCACCCCCTAGCGGGAGTGAGGAAGATACGCAGTATTTT.

The V and J genes are TRBV7-2 and TRBJ2-1, with D uncertain. The germline V gene encodes CDR1 SGHTA and CDR2 FQGNSA. The V end was cut by 7 bases, the J end by 7 bases, with 17 bases between. The CDR3 totals 14 residues. This CDR3 is CASTLSLGSNEQFF. The CDR3 nucleotides are TGTGCCAGCACCCTGAGTTTAGGATCTAATGAGCAGTTCTTC.

This rearrangement joins TRBV10-3 to TRBJ2-1; 15 positions agree with TRBD2. CDR1 and CDR2 (germline): ENHRY, SYGVKD. The CDR3 spans 17 residues. V lost 4 bases, J lost 5 bases, and 6 bases stayed unmatched. The CDR3 nucleotides read TGTGCCATCAGTGGGACTAGCGGGAGGGCCGTGGACAATGAGCAGTTCTTC. The encoded protein is CAISGTSGRAVDNEQFF.

The V gene is TRBV29-1, the J gene TRBJ2-7; TRBD1 aligns across 7 bases. V dropped 6 bases and J dropped 2; count of bases not matched to a gene: 4. The germline CDR1 and CDR2 sequences are SQVTM and ANQGSEA. This CDR3 has 12 residues. CDR3 residues: CSVATGPYEQYF. The CDR3 DNA is TGCAGCGTGGCGACAGGGCCCTACGAGCAGTACTTC.

This chain uses TRBV29-1 with TRBJ1-1; D is perhaps TRBD1 (5 bases). Germline CDR1 reads SQVTM; CDR2 reads ANQGSEA. The CDR3 runs 13 residues. V lost 4 bases, J lost 3 bases, and 12 bases lay in between. CDR3 in DNA: TGCAGCGTTGGGTCCGGAGGGGACACTGAAGCTTTCTTT. It encodes CSVGSGGDTEAFF.

This chain links TRBV18 with TRBJ1-1, with 7 bases fitting TRBD1. The CDR3 runs 14 residues. Germline assignment: CDR1 KGHSH and CDR2 LQKENI. Losses at the gene ends were 6 bases for V and 3 bases for J; bases not matched to a gene: 7. CDR3 loop: CASSQRTGDTEAFF. The CDR3 DNA reads as TGTGCCAGCTCCCAAAGGACAGGTGACACTGAAGCTTTCTTT.

Only a few counts were recorded for this clonotype. J is TRBJ1-2 and V is TRBV5-1, with D uncertain. V was cut by 1 base and J by 2 bases, with 12 bases left in between. CDR3 size: 15 residues. The germline V gene has CDR1 SGHRS and CDR2 YFSETQ. This CDR3 reads CASSLSPEGNYGYTF. DNA for the CDR3: TGCGCCAGCAGCTTGTCCCCTGAAGGGAACTATGGCTACACCTTC.

The chain employs TRBV15 and TRBJ2-2; the D is unclear. The CDR3 is 11 amino acids. The ends were cut back, 8 bases at V and 3 bases at J, with 4 bases in the middle. Germline-derived CDR1 and CDR2 are LNHNV and YYDKDF (reference sequence). The CDR3 DNA reads as TGTGCCACCTTGGACACCGGGGAGCTGTTTTTT. It encodes CATLDTGELFF.

V gene TRBV30 combines with J gene TRBJ1-4, with TRBD1 as a possible D gene (6 bases). The CDR3 is 15 amino acids. CDR1 is GTSNPN, CDR2 SVGIG, per germline (reference sequence). V lost 2 bases and J lost 0, with 10 bases in between. The CDR3 nucleotides read TGTGCCTGGAGTAAACAGGGCCCAACTAATGAAAAACTGTTTTTT. Translation: CAWSKQGPTNEKLFF.

There are many counts of this clonotype. V is TRBV7-6 and J is TRBJ2-2; D unclear. This CDR3 is built from 14 residues. Trimming removed 5 bases from V and 7 bases from J, with 14 bases in between. Germline CDR1 and CDR2: SGHVS and FNYEAQ. In nucleotides, the CDR3 is TGTGCCAGCAGCCTCGATGGCTTTAGCGGGGAGCTGTTTTTT. Its translation is CASSLDGFSGELFF.

This clonotype has at least ten counts. The chain carries TRBV29-1 and TRBJ2-7; TRBD1 matches at 8 bases. The V and J ends lost 6 bases and 5 bases, in that order; junction bases with no gene match: 12. Germline CDR1 SQVTM, CDR2 ANQGSEA. This CDR3 has 14 amino acids. As DNA, the CDR3 is TGCAGCGTACGGACAGGGTTAGTTGTCGACGAGCAGTACTTC. As protein: CSVRTGLVVDEQYF.

This clonotype was found many times. The junction differs from germline at one of its ends, possibly a read error. The chain carries TRBV6-4 and TRBJ2-3; D gene uncertain. The germline V gene has CDR1 MRHNA and CDR2 SNTAGT. CDR3 length: 13 amino acids. Here the CDR3 reads CASRDSDADTQYF. The CDR3 DNA reads as TGTGCCAGCAGAGACTCAGATGCAGATACGCAGTATTTT.

There are a few counts of this clonotype. The CDR3 region has the DNA TGTGCCAGCAGATTGTGGGGGGGAAGCACAGATACGCAGTATTTT. It specifies CASRLWGGSTDTQYF. The rearrangement uses TRBV6-2 or TRBV6-3 and TRBJ2-3, with TRBD2 matching 7 bases. The CDR3 has 15 amino acids. J gave up 0 bases and V 6 bases, and 6 bases lay outside the gene matches. Germline assignment: CDR1 MNHEY and CDR2 SVGEGT.

There are a few counts of this clonotype. V and J are TRBV29-1 and TRBJ1-2, with unresolved D. Germline assignment: CDR1 SQVTM and CDR2 ANQGSEA. There are 13 residues in the CDR3. V was cut by 2 bases and J by 10 bases, with 17 bases left in between. The CDR3 sequence is CSVEPPGRPSYTF. The CDR3 DNA is TGCAGCGTTGAACCCCCCGGACGCCCCTCCTACACCTTC.

The V call is TRBV6-4, the J call TRBJ2-3; 9 positions agree with TRBD2. Germline loops: CDR1 MRHNA, CDR2 SNTAGT. The CDR3 has 16 amino acids. The V gene end was trimmed by 7 bases and the J gene end by 1 base; junction bases not matched to a gene: 9. The CDR3 DNA sequence: TGTGCCAGCATCTGCCTTTTAGCGGGGGGCACAGATACGCAGTATTTT. Amino acid sequence: CASICLLAGGTDTQYF.

This clonotype is labeled as large. The chain recombines TRBV27 with TRBJ1-6; D remains ambiguous. The CDR3 is 15 amino acids. V dropped 0 bases and J dropped 7 bases, with 10 bases sitting between them. Germline V gene sequence: CDR1 MNHEY, CDR2 SMNVEV (reference sequence). In DNA, the CDR3 is TGTGCCAGCAGTTTATCGTTTGGCGGGAATTCACCCCTCCACTTT. Protein product: CASSLSFGGNSPLHF.